The 19 T cell receptor beta chains listed next were all sequenced from one sample in a study of blood T cell repertoires in COVID-19. Sequencing was performed with immunoSEQ multiplex PCR; in TCRdb, only in-frame clones are kept and a portion is missing. The table has approximately 6,600 clones, around 91% seen once. The source material was peripheral blood. The receptor source for this set is a man at least 80 years old with active COVID-19.

The chain has TRBV4-2 and TRBJ2-1, with 10 nucleotides matching TRBD2. There are 16 residues in the CDR3. Germline assignment: CDR1 LGHNA and CDR2 YNFKEQ. After removal of 1 base from V and 8 bases from J, the junction contained 8 bases not matched to a gene. CDR3 loop: CASSQGASGSFDEQFF. Here the CDR3 DNA reads TGTGCCAGCAGCCAAGGGGCTAGCGGGAGTTTTGATGAGCAGTTCTTC.

The chain has TRBV2 and TRBJ1-5; D is unclear. V lost 6 bases, J lost 0 bases, and 6 bases lay in between. Germline V gives CDR1 SNHLY, CDR2 FYNNEI. The CDR3 extends over 13 amino acids. The CDR3 here is CASRADSNQPQHF. The CDR3 DNA follows: TGTGCCAGCAGGGCCGATAGCAATCAGCCCCAGCATTTT. Drawing the rest from reference TRBV2 and TRBJ1-5, the complete variable domain is EPEVTQTPSHQVTQMGQEVILRCVPISNHLYFYWYRQILGQKVEFLVSFYNNEISEKSEIFDDQFSVERPDGSNFTLKIRSTKLEDSAMYFCASRADSNQPQHFGDGTRLSIL.

The chain couples TRBV11-2 to TRBJ2-7; possible D gene TRBD2, 6 bases. Germline CDR1 is SGHAT and CDR2 is FQNNGV. Trimming left V 6 bases short and J 6 bases short, with 18 bases between. The CDR3 covers 14 residues. The CDR3 region has the DNA TGTGCCAGCAGACCCGGGACCCAAGCGGGCGAGCAGTACTTC. Protein sequence: CASRPGTQAGEQYF.

V usage is TRBV30 and J usage is TRBJ1-6; D unclear. V was shortened by 1 base and J by 5 bases, with 9 bases between the two germline ends. This CDR3 is 14 amino acids long. The V gene's germline CDR1 is GTSNPN and CDR2 SVGIG (reference sequence). CDR3 sequence: CAWSGTGNNSPLHF. CDR3 coding DNA: TGTGCCTGGAGTGGGACTGGTAATAATTCACCCCTCCACTTT.

The chain couples TRBV4-2 to TRBJ2-2, with 7 bases aligning to TRBD2. CDR1 is LGHNA and CDR2 is YNFKEQ in the germline V gene. J was trimmed by 5 bases and V by 3 bases; bases with no gene match: 6. CDR3 size: 15 residues. This chain's CDR3 is CASSHTGGWTGELFF. Written as DNA, the CDR3 is TGTGCCAGCAGCCATACGGGAGGTTGGACCGGGGAGCTGTTTTTT.

The V and J genes are TRBV29-1 and TRBJ2-3, with 9 bases that match TRBD1. In germline, CDR1 is SQVTM, CDR2 ANQGSEA. The CDR3 is made up of 15 amino acids. The V and J ends lost 6 bases and 0 bases, in that order; junction bases with no gene match: 7. The CDR3 DNA reads TGCAGCGTCCACCCCGGGACAGGGAGCACAGATACGCAGTATTTT. Translated: CSVHPGTGSTDTQYF.

The chain uses TRBV7-2 and TRBJ1-1, with a possible D match to TRBD1 (5 bases). This CDR3 contains 14 residues. In germline, CDR1 is SGHTA, CDR2 FQGNSA. V lost 5 bases to trimming and J lost 0 bases, with 10 bases between them. This CDR3 is CASSRGTMNTEAFF. The DNA for the CDR3 is TGTGCCAGCAGCCGGGGGACCATGAACACTGAAGCTTTCTTT.

This rearrangement joins TRBV6-2 or TRBV6-3 to TRBJ2-1; 11 nucleotides line up with TRBD2. The V gene end was trimmed by 5 bases and the J gene end by 9 bases; junction bases not matched to a gene: 6. The CDR3 totals 14 residues. Germline CDR1 reads MNHEY; CDR2 reads SVGEGT. CDR3: CASSKTGTSGEQFF. In DNA form, the CDR3 reads TGTGCCAGCAGTAAAACCGGGACTAGCGGTGAGCAGTTCTTC.

The chain links TRBV15 to TRBJ1-1; a weak D match, TRBD1 (5 bases). CDR1 is LNHNV, CDR2 YYDKDF, per germline (reference sequence). This CDR3 region has 14 residues. The V end lost 0 bases, the J end lost 5 bases, and 10 bases lay between the germline ends. The CDR3 nucleotides read TGTGCCACCAGCAGAGACAGGGTGCGTACTGAAGCTTTCTTT. This gives the protein CATSRDRVRTEAFF. Using reference TRBV15 and TRBJ1-1 for the parts outside the CDR3, the full variable domain is DAMVIQNPRYQVTQFGKPVTLSCSQTLNHNVMYWYQQKSSQAPKLLFHYYDKDFNNEADTPDNFQSRRPNTSFCFLDIRSPGLGDTAMYLCATSRDRVRTEAFFGQGTRLTVV.

The chain couples TRBV28 to TRBJ2-2, with D perhaps TRBD1 (5 bases). The CDR3 is 15 amino acids. Trimming cost V 7 bases and J 7 bases, with 19 bases left between them. CDR1 and CDR2 (germline): MDHEN, SYDVKM. In DNA form, the CDR3 reads TGTGCCAGCATCAGGCAGGGCAATATATTCGGGGAGCTGTTTTTT. Its protein product is CASIRQGNIFGELFF. Drawing the rest from reference TRBV28 and TRBJ2-2, the complete variable domain is DVKVTQSSRYLVKRTGEKVFLECVQDMDHENMFWYRQDPGLGLRLIYFSYDVKMKEKGDIPEGYSVSREKKERFSLILESASTNQTSMYLCASIRQGNIFGELFFGEGSRLTVL.

This clone was recorded only once. The V gene is TRBV15, the J gene TRBJ2-1, with 8 bases fitting TRBD1. Germline-derived CDR1 and CDR2 are LNHNV and YYDKDF (reference sequence). CDR3 length equals 13 residues. The ends lost 4 bases at V and 7 bases at J; junction bases unmatched: 3. The CDR3 region has the DNA TGTGCCACCAGCATGAACAGGGGGAATGAGCAGTTCTTC. It specifies CATSMNRGNEQFF.

The V call is TRBV19, the J call TRBJ2-5; 7 bases map to TRBD1. This CDR3 region has 14 residues. Germline V gives CDR1 LNHDA, CDR2 SQIVND (reference sequence). The V gene end was trimmed by 6 bases and the J gene end by 1 base; junction bases not matched to a gene: 5. This CDR3 is CASRQTGAQETQYF. The CDR3, as DNA: TGTGCCAGTAGGCAAACAGGGGCCCAAGAGACCCAGTACTTC.

In its sample, this clone was seen once. The chain links TRBV6-5 to TRBJ2-7; weak D call: TRBD1 (6 bases). This CDR3 is 15 amino acids long. Germline V CDR1 and CDR2: MNHEY, SVGAGI. Trimming shortened V by 2 bases and J by 0 bases, and 11 bases separated the two germline ends. CDR3 sequence: CASSYNAGDSYEQYF. The CDR3 DNA reads TGTGCCAGCAGTTACAATGCAGGGGACTCCTACGAGCAGTACTTC.

This chain joins TRBV28 and TRBJ2-3; D is possibly TRBD1 (5 bases). Trimming cost V 5 bases and J 5 bases, with 11 bases left between them. There are 13 residues in the CDR3. Germline-derived CDR1 and CDR2 are MDHEN and SYDVKM. The CDR3: CASSLIQGDTQYF. CDR3 sequence (DNA): TGTGCCAGCAGTCTAATTCAGGGAGATACGCAGTATTTT.

This clone has just one count. The chain employs TRBV7-3 and TRBJ2-2, with D perhaps matching TRBD2 (6 bases). Trimming shortened V by 2 bases and J by 13 bases, and 11 bases separated the two germline ends. The CDR3 length is 12 residues. Germline CDR1 SGHTA, CDR2 FQGTGA. Here the CDR3 reads CASSLGQGGLFF. In nucleotides, the CDR3 is TGTGCCAGCAGCTTAGGGCAGGGAGGGCTGTTTTTT. The full variable domain, its missing parts supplied by reference TRBV7-3 and TRBJ2-2, is GAGVSQTPSNKVTEKGKYVELRCDPISGHTALYWYRQSLGQGPEFLIYFQGTGAADDSGLPNDRFFAVRPEGSVSTLKIQRTERGDSAVYLCASSLGQGGLFFGEGSRLTVL.

The V gene is TRBV18, the J gene TRBJ2-1, with 9 bases aligning to TRBD1. CDR3 length: 15 residues. CDR1 KGHSH and CDR2 LQKENI come from the germline V gene. V was clipped by 6 bases and J by 7 bases; unmatched bases: 10. Written as DNA, the CDR3 is TGTGCCAGCTCTTCTCCGGGACAGGGTAGTAATGAGCAGTTCTTC. Encoded protein: CASSSPGQGSNEQFF.

This clone was found a few times. The rearrangement joins TRBV7-3 to TRBJ2-7; 11 nucleotides match TRBD1. Germline trimming cut 5 bases from V and 6 bases from J; bases unmatched to any gene: 3. The CDR3 is 13 amino acids. Per the germline V gene, CDR1 is SGHTA and CDR2 is FQGTGA. CDR3 sequence reads: CASSPGTGGEQYF. The CDR3 DNA is TGTGCCAGCAGCCCCGGGACAGGGGGCGAGCAGTACTTC.

This clone has only one observation. This chain uses TRBV7-2 with TRBJ2-3; D is uncertain. There are 14 residues in the CDR3. CDR1 is SGHTA, CDR2 FQGNSA, per germline. V was cut by 2 bases and J by 4 bases, with 10 bases left in between. The CDR3 sequence: CASSLSRASDTQYF. In DNA, the CDR3 is TGTGCCAGCAGCTTAAGCCGAGCGTCAGATACGCAGTATTTT.

V and J are TRBV29-1 and TRBJ2-4; D possibly corresponds to TRBD1 (5 bases). Germline CDR1 reads SQVTM; CDR2 reads ANQGSEA. The V end was cut by 4 bases, the J end by 0 bases, with 13 bases between. This CDR3 is built from 15 residues. CDR3 coding DNA: TGCAGCGTTGTGGGGCAGCCCTTAGCCAAAAACATTCAGTACTTC. As protein: CSVVGQPLAKNIQYF.